This TCR beta chain was recovered during a study of blood T cell repertoires in COVID-19. Whole-study context: COVID-19 samples, acute and convalescent, were from the United States, Italy and Spain.

Assay used: immunoSEQ multiplex PCR; TCRdb lists only in-frame clones, some missing. Among about 110,000 clones listed, 60% to 80% were seen once. Per the germline V gene, CDR1 is MNHNY and CDR2 is SVGAGI (reference sequence). The CDR3 runs to 13 residues. The ends were cut back, 5 bases at V and 4 bases at J, with 9 bases in the middle. This clone is a singleton in its sample. Sequencing was performed on peripheral blood. The chain combines TRBV6-6 with TRBJ1-3; tentative D call: TRBD1 (5 bases). The source of this sequence is a human donor with acute or convalescent COVID-19. The donor label of this sample is uncertain. The CDR3 is CASSRRQGNTIYF. In DNA form, the CDR3 reads TGTGCCAGCAGTCGTCGACAGGGAAACACCATATATTTT.